The clone carrying this T cell receptor (beta chain) was seen more than once but under ten times. The entry originates in a study of metastatic and nonmetastatic thyroid tumors. Across the study: Repertoires of blood and of tissue (tumor or nodule) from malignant and benign thyroid patients were compared.

Per germline, CDR1 MNHEY and CDR2 SVGEGT. This CDR3 contains 16 residues. The ends were cut back, 2 bases at V and 4 bases at J, with 17 bases in the middle. Before thyroid surgery, none of the patients had received any treatment. Authors' analysis steps: Clinicopathological groups supplied CDR3 differences that were used to build a distant-metastasis classifier for papillary thyroid cancer. With MiXCR, TCRdb called clones anew from the PCR reads. These V and J calls originate from TCRdb's pipeline instead of the authors' own analysis. The sample has some 20,000 clones, about 33% seen once; the top ten hold around 20%.

The sequence derives from a female donor with papillary thyroid cancer or a benign thyroid nodule (not recorded which). Some clones in this sample may be carry-over from other donors' samples. The J gene is TRBJ1-2, the V gene TRBV6-2 or TRBV6-3; D possibly corresponds to TRBD1 (5 bases). The sequencing input was adjacent normal tissue. The CDR3 reads CASSYGAERQIYGYTF. The CDR3 DNA follows: TGTGCCAGCAGTTACGGGGCCGAAAGACAGATCTATGGCTACACCTTC.